This T cell receptor (beta chain) was captured in a study of blood T cell repertoires in COVID-19. Study-wide background: COVID-19 samples, acute and convalescent, were from the United States, Italy and Spain. The analysed material was cDNA or gDNA that came from T cells, B-cell-depleted T cells, or PBMCs.

V was pared by 6 bases and J by 6 bases, with 6 bases of the junction left unmatched. Germline CDR1 reads ENHRY; CDR2 reads SYGVKD. This CDR3 contains 13 residues. In the study's own analysis: Amplification from reference gene primers served as the basis for estimated nucleated cell counts. Assay: immunoSEQ multiplex PCR; the TCRdb copy retains only in-frame clones and omits some. D and trimming were read from the DNA, whereas the V and J calls and clone size are those reported in that table. The sample shows roughly 150,000 clones, 80% to 90% of them seen only once. Followed over time, Seattle patients had been enrolled while infection was active.

This TCR derives from a woman aged 70-85 years with COVID-19, enrolled during active disease. The chain links TRBV10-3 to TRBJ1-2; 8 bases agree with TRBD1. Sequencing was performed on peripheral blood. CDR3: CAIRLDRVNGYTF. For the CDR3, the DNA is TGTGCCATCAGGCTGGACAGGGTTAATGGCTACACCTTC.